What follows is one T cell receptor (beta chain) and its context. Its antigen remains unidentified. Without the conserved terminal phenylalanine or tryptophan, this CDR3 likely stems from a read error. For repertoire sequencing, the TCR beta CDR3 regions were amplified from RNA transcripts. HTBI primers and the Qiagen OneStep RT-PCR kit were used in a first-round RT-PCR, which was followed by a second-round multiplex PCR, size selection and purification. Libraries were sequenced paired-end with 100 bp reads on an Illumina HiSeq2000. As for how the authors treated the data: SOAPnuke was used to process the reads, throwing out any read that had adapters, had uncalled bases, had a mean Phred below 15, or lacked an exact constant-primer or identifier match. COPE v1.2.5 was used to merge the high-quality paired reads. Each unique nucleotide sequence was treated as a clonotype, and MiTCR v1.1 was used to align the clonotypes to the IMGT TRB V, D and J references. The analysis was limited to V-J combinations with a frequency above 0.0001, which together covered approximately 99% of the repertoires. For each V-J combination, a TCR clonal expansion and chaos score was defined as the ratio of F50 clonal expansion to chaos observed in the TCRdist matrix. Welch's t-statistics and random forest were used to reduce the features to 10 to 15 V-J combinations, which were then used as input to a naive Bayes classifier. The Morisita-Horn index was used to measure how similar the thyroid and blood repertoires were. In TCRdb, the public reads were trimmed at Q25 with fastp and aligned with MiXCR, with productive beta chains retained. Each CDR3 protein gets just one entry, which takes the most common genes and DNA from the rows behind it. The V and J calls shown here were made by TCRdb, not taken from the authors' results. The sample table contains under 800,000 distinct CDR3 sequences; only one count was recorded for about 24% of them. The leading ten clones occupy approximately 7% of the sample.

Hyperthyroidism was defined as stable when no progression to ophthalmopathy occurred within 18 months of follow-up. Hyperthyroidism patients were newly diagnosed, were aged 18 to 65 years, and had a disease duration under 2 months. Patients with other autoimmune diseases, uncontrolled infections, pregnancy or lactation were excluded from the study. Diagnosis was based on clinical symptoms, serum thyroxine, TRAb, thyroid ultrasound and orbital computed tomography. Ficoll-Paque density gradient centrifugation was used to isolate PBMCs from 8 to 10 ml of fresh peripheral blood. Trizol reagent was used to extract the total RNA, and its quality was then checked on an Agilent 2100 Bioanalyzer. The entry originates in a study of Graves' ophthalmopathy and Graves' hyperthyroidism (dated by TCRdb to about 2018). For the study in its entirety: Peripheral blood was collected at initial diagnosis, prior to any treatment. To tell Graves' ophthalmopathy apart from Graves' hyperthyroidism, and to predict which patients would progress to ophthalmopathy, the study relied on TCR beta repertoire signatures. In total, 135 blood samples were TCR-sequenced: some 43 ophthalmopathy, approximately 80 hyperthyroidism and some 17 hyperthyroidism-to-ophthalmopathy patients. A discovery set of 100 patients (approximately 45 ophthalmopathy, about 55 stable hyperthyroidism) was enrolled to explore V-J signatures distinguishing ophthalmopathy from hyperthyroidism. An independent validation cohort was composed of some 18 hyperthyroidism patients and 17 patients who later progressed from hyperthyroidism to ophthalmopathy. In about 6 hyperthyroidism patients, the T-cell repertoire of thyroid tissue was compared with the T-cell repertoire of blood. After sampling, hyperthyroidism patients received methimazole starting at 30 mg daily, and ophthalmopathy patients received high-dose intravenous methylprednisolone. The 75 to 100 discovery patients were divided at random into training and test sets in a 7:3 ratio.

What the work shows at the level of the full study, not this receptor alone: In cross-validation, the 13-signature model distinguished ophthalmopathy from stable hyperthyroidism with 85% to 90% sensitivity and around 82% specificity, and in the test set the corresponding values were about 80% and 75%. Most of the expanded thyroid clonotypes with a frequency above 0.001 were also detected in blood, and it was suggested that the thyroid immune response may be reflected by blood repertoires. In validation, the model predicted ophthalmopathy progression with roughly 68% sensitivity and about 73% specificity; approximately 12 predicted patients were CT-confirmed with GO in a median of roughly 6.8 months. No statistical method was used to set the sample size in advance, and the investigators knew which group each participant was assigned to.

V is pared back by 5 bases and J by 5 bases, with 15 bases lying between the germline termini. A total of 14 residues make up the CDR3, ends included. Only the CDR3 DNA stays, 42 bases, in frame from base 1. Sequenced input: peripheral blood. The receptor was isolated from a woman under 30 with stable Graves' hyperthyroidism. Some clones in this sample may be carry-over from other donors' samples. Donor details come from another sample of the same person, matched by shared clones. The chain links TRBV12-3 or TRBV12-4 with TRBJ1-1; the D segment cannot be called with confidence. The bases read TGTGCCAGCAGTCCTCATTGGGCTTGGACTGAAGCTTTCTAT. It codes for CASSPHWAWTEAFY.